This T cell receptor beta chain was sequenced for a study of cytomegalovirus exposure and HLA in healthy donors. PCR employed 60 Vbeta and 13 Jbeta primers. Here immunoSEQ multiplex PCR was the method, and the copy in TCRdb shows in-frame clones only, minus some. The sample has about 240,000 clones, about 81% seen once; the top ten hold 8%. Study-wide results and limits: A later analysis found TCR association rates differed by HLA locus, highest for DRB1 and lowest for HLA-C. Association of a missense DCLRE1C variant with TCR beta V- and J-gene trimming was reported in a later analysis.

Points on this clone: Its antigen is unknown.

The sample comprised PBMCs. The sequence was collected from a woman aged 60-75 years in good health and CMV-seropositive.

The CDR3 DNA reads as TGTGCCAGCAGCTTAGCGGGAGAAATCAATGAGCAGTTCTTC. It is translated as CASSLAGEINEQFF. The chain employs TRBV7-3 and TRBJ2-1; 7 bases align to TRBD2. This CDR3 comprises 14 residues. Trimming cost V 2 bases and J 6 bases; bases outside gene matches: 4. Germline V CDR1 and CDR2: SGHTA, FQGTGA.